This entry describes one TCR beta chain. In germline, CDR1 is MGHRA, CDR2 YSYEKL. The V and J ends lost 3 bases and 0 bases respectively, with 12 bases between them. The CDR3 extends over 15 amino acids. TCRdb's table, derived via immunoSEQ multiplex PCR, lists solely in-frame clones and lacks some. The sample shows tens of thousands of clones, 93% of them seen only once. This entry comes from a study of T cell changes during pregnancy in multiple sclerosis. The rearrangement joins TRBV4-1 to TRBJ2-7; D is perhaps TRBD2 (6 bases). This clonotype was sampled from a female donor with multiple sclerosis, enrolled in a pregnancy study. Sequencing used CD8+ T cells from peripheral blood mononuclear cells, obtained in the second trimester of pregnancy. This CDR3 is CASSHPGLPSYEQYF. CDR3 nucleotides: TGCGCCAGCAGCCATCCGGGACTCCCCTCCTACGAGCAGTACTTC.